This T cell receptor beta chain was sequenced for a study of cytomegalovirus exposure and HLA in healthy donors. Study-level results: The authors confirmed in vitro that a few CMV-associated chains were specific for CMV antigens.

Using immunoSEQ multiplex PCR, the repertoire was profiled, and TCRdb retains in-frame clones only, with some absent. The repertoire holds 250,000 to 350,000 clones, with approximately 90% as singletons. The CDR3 extends over 14 amino acids. The V gene's germline CDR1 is MNHEY and CDR2 SVGAGI. Trimming removed 6 bases at V and 4 bases at J, with 15 bases between. Concerning this clone itself: Its antigen remains unidentified.

The clonotype originates from a woman aged 18-29 years in good health and CMV-seronegative. The chain has TRBV6-5 and TRBJ1-1; weak D call: TRBD1 (6 bases). The sequenced sample consisted of PBMCs. CDR3 nucleotide sequence: TGTGCCAGCAGACAACAGGGAGGGGGCACTGAAGCTTTCTTT. This sequence encodes CASRQQGGGTEAFF.